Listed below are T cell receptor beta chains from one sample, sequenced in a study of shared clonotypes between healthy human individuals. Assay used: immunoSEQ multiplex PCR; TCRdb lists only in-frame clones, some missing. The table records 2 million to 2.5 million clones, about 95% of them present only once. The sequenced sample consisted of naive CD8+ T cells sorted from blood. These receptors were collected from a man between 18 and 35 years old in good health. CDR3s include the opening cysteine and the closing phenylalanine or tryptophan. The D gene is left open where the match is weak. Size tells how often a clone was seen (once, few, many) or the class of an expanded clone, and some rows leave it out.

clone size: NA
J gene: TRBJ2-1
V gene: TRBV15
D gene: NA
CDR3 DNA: TGTGCCACCAGCAGATTGGGCGAGCAGTTCTTC
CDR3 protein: CATSRLGEQFF

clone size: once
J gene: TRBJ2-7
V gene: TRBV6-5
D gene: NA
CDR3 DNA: TGTGCCAGCAGCTTCGACAGTTTTACCTACGAGCAGTACTTC
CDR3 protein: CASSFDSFTYEQYF

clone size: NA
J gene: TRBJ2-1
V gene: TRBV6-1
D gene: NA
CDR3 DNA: TGTGCCAGCAGTGACGACACCTTTAAGCCCAATGAGCAGTTCTTC
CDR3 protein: CASSDDTFKPNEQFF

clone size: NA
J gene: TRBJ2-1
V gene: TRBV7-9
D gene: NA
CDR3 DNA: TGTGCCAGCAGCTTAGCTGGGAGCTCCTACAATGAGCAGTTCTTC
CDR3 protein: CASSLAGSSYNEQFF

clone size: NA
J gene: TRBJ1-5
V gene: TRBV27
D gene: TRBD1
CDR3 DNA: TGTGCCAGCACCGGACAGGGGGGTCAGCCCCAGCATTTT
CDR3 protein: CASTGQGGQPQHF

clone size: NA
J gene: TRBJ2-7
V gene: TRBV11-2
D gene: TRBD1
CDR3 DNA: TGTGCCAGCACCAGAGGCGGGACAGGGAGCTCCTACGAGCAGTACTTC
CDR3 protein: CASTRGGTGSSYEQYF

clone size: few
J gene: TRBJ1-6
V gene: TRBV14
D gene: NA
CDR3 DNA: TGTGCCAGCAGCCAAGTTCGGGCCAGACCGGACTCACCCCTCCACTTT
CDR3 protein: CASSQVRARPDSPLHF

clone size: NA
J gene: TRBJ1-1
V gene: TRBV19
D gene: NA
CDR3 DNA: TGTGCCAGTAGTATCGGAGGGTGGGGTGAAGCTTTCTTT
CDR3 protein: CASSIGGWGEAFF

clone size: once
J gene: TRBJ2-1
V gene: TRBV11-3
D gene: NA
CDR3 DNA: TGTGCCAGCAGCTCCCGGGACGGTTACAATGAGCAGTTCTTC
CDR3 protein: CASSSRDGYNEQFF

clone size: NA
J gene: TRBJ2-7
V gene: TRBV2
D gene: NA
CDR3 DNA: TGTGCCAGCAGTGGGGGGACGGGACAACTCTACGAGCAGTACTTC
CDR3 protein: CASSGGTGQLYEQYF

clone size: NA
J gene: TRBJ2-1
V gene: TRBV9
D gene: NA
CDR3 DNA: TGTGCCAGCAGCCCCCCGTCAATCAGCTCCTACAATGAGCAGTTCTTC
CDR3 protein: CASSPPSISSYNEQFF

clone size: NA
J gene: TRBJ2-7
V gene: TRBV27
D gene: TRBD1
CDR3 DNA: TGTGCCAGCAGTCTAACAGGGGACTACGAGCAGTACTTC
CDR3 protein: CASSLTGDYEQYF

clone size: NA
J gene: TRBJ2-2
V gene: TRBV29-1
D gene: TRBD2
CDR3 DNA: TGCAGCGTAGCCGGACTAGCGGGACCCTCCGGGGAGCTGTTTTTT
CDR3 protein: CSVAGLAGPSGELFF

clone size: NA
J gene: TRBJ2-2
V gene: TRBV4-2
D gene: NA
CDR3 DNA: TGTGCCAGCAGCCAAGAATGGACCTCCGGGGAGCTGTTTTTT
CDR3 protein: CASSQEWTSGELFF

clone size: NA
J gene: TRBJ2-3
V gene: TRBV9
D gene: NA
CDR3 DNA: TGTGCCAGCAGCGTAGAAAGGACTCCATACACAGATACGCAGTATTTT
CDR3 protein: CASSVERTPYTDTQYF

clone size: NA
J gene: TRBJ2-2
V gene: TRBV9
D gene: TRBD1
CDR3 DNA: TGTGCCAGCAGCCACGGACAGGGGGCCGCCGGGGAGCTGTTTTTT
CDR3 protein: CASSHGQGAAGELFF

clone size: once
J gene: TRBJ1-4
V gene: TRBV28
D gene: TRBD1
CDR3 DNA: TGTGCCAGCAGCCCCGACAGGGCTCACGAAAAACTGTTTTTT
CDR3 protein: CASSPDRAHEKLFF

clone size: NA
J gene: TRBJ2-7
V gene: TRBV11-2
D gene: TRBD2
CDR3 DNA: TGTGCCAGCAGCTTAGAGCGGGAGGGCTATTACGAGCAGTACTTC
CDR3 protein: CASSLEREGYYEQYF

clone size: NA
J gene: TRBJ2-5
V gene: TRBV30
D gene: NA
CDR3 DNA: TGTGCCTGGAGTGTACTGGGGGGAGAGACCCAGTACTTC
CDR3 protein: CAWSVLGGETQYF

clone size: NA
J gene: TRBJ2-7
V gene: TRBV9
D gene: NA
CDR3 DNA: TGTGCCAGCAGCGTAGCGGAGGGGTACGAGCAGTACTTC
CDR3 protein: CASSVAEGYEQYF

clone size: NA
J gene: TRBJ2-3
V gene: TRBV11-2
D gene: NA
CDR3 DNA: TGTGCCAGCAGCTTAGTAGGGTTCACAGATACGCAGTATTTT
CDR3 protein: CASSLVGFTDTQYF

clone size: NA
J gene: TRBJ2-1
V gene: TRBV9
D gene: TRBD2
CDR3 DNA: TGTGCCAGCAGCGATTGGGCGGGGGGAAACAATGAGCAGTTCTTC
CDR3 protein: CASSDWAGGNNEQFF

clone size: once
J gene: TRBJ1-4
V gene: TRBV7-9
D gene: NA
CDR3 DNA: TGTGCCAGCAGCCGACCAGGGTCTGAGAATGAAAAACTGTTTTTT
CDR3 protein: CASSRPGSENEKLFF

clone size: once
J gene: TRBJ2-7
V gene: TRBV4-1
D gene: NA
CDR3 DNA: TGCGCCAGCAGCCACTACATGGACAGCACCTACGAGCAGTACTTC
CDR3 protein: CASSHYMDSTYEQYF

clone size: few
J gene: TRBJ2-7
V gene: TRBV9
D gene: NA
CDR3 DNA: TGTGCCAGCAGCCCCTGGGACGGCTCCTACGAGCAGTACTTC
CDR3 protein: CASSPWDGSYEQYF

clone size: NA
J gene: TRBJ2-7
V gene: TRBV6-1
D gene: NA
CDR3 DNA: TGTGCCAGCAGTGAAGCTTGGTTAATCTACGAGCAGTACTTC
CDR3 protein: CASSEAWLIYEQYF

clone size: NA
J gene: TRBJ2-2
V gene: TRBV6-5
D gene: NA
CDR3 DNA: TGTGCCAGCAGTTGGGGGCTAGGGACCGGGGAGCTGTTTTTT
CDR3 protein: CASSWGLGTGELFF

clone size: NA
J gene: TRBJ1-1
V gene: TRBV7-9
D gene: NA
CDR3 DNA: TGTGCCAGCAGCTTAGGAGGGCTGGTTTACATGAACACTGAAGCTTTCTTT
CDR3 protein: CASSLGGLVYMNTEAFF

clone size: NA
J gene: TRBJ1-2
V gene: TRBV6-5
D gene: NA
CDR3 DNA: TGTGCCAGCAGTTATACAGGGTCTAACTATGGCTACACCTTC
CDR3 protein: CASSYTGSNYGYTF

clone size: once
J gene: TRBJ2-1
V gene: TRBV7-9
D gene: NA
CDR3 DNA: TGTGCCAGCAGCTGGGGTGAGGGTGAGCAGTTCTTC
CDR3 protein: CASSWGEGEQFF

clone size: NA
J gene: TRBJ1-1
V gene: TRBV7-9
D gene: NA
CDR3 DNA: TGTGCCAGCAGCTCAGTCAGGACGGAGAACACTGAAGCTTTCTTT
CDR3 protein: CASSSVRTENTEAFF

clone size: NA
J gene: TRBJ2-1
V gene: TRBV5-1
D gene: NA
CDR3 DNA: TGCGCCAGCAGCTTGGAAGCGGGTAGCTCCTACAATGAGCAGTTCTTC
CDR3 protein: CASSLEAGSSYNEQFF

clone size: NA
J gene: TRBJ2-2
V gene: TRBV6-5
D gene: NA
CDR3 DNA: TGTGCCAGCAGCCAGACAGGATTCGGCGGGGAGCTGTTTTTT
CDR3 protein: CASSQTGFGGELFF

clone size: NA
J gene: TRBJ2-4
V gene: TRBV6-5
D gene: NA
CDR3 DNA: TGTGCCAGCAGTTACGACAAATCTTCCAAAAACATTCAGTACTTC
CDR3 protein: CASSYDKSSKNIQYF

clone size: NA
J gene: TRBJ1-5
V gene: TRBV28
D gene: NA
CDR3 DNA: TGTGCCAGCAGTTCACGGGACGTTGGACAGCCCCAGCATTTT
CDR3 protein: CASSSRDVGQPQHF

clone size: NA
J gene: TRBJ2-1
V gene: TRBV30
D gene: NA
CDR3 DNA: TGTGCCTGGAGTCCGGTGGTGAATGAGCAGTTCTTC
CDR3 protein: CAWSPVVNEQFF

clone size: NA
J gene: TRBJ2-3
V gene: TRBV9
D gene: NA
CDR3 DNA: TGTGCCAGCAGCGTAGTGGCAGGAGAGCCCACAGATACGCAGTATTTT
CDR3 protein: CASSVVAGEPTDTQYF

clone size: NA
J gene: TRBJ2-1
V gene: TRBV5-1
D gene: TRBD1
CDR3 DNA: TGCGCCAGCACCGCGACAGGGTCGGGTGTTTACGATGAGCAGTTCTTC
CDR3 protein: CASTATGSGVYDEQFF

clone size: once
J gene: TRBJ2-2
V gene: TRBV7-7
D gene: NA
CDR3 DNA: TGTGCTAGCAGCTCGCCCCCCTCCGGGGAGCTGTTTTTT
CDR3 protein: CASSSPPSGELFF

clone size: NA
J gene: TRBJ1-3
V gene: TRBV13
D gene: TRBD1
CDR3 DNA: TGTGCCAGCAGCCCGACAGGGACGGGGGGGAGAAACACCATATATTTT
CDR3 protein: CASSPTGTGGRNTIYF

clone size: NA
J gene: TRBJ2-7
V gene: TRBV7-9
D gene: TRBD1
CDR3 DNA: TGTGCCAGCAGCTTAGCCTTCGGGACAGGGGCCTACGAGCAGTACTTC
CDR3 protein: CASSLAFGTGAYEQYF

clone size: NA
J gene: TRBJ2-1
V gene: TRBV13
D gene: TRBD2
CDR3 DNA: TGTGCCAGCAGCTCCCACGGACTAGCGCAAAATGAGCAGTTCTTC
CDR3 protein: CASSSHGLAQNEQFF

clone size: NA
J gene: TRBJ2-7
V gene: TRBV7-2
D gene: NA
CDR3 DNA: TGTGCCAGCAGCTTAGTCCCAGGGTTCTACGAGCAGTACTTC
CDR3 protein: CASSLVPGFYEQYF

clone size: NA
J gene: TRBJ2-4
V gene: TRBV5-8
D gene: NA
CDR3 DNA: TGTGCCAGCAGCTTGAGACAGGCCGTCAAAAACATTCAGTACTTC
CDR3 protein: CASSLRQAVKNIQYF

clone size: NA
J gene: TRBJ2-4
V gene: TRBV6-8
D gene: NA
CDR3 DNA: TGTGCCAGCAGTTACTCGGGGGACGTGGGTTCGAACATTCAGTACTTC
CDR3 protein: CASSYSGDVGSNIQYF

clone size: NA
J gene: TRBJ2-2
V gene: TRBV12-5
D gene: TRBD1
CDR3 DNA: TGTGCTAGTGGTTTGGTACGAAGAAGGACAGGGGACACCGGGGAGCTGTTTTTT
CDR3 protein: CASGLVRRRTGDTGELFF

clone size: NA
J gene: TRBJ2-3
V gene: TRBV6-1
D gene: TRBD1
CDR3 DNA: TGTGCCAGCAGTGAAGTGGGACAGGGGAGATTGGCAGATACGCAGTATTTT
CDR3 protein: CASSEVGQGRLADTQYF

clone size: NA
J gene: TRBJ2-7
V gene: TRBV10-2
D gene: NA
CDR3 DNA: TGCGCCAGCAGTGAGTCGAAATCTAGCGACTACGAGCAGTACTTC
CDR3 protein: CASSESKSSDYEQYF

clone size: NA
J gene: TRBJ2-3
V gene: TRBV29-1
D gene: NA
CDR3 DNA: TGCAGCGTTGAAGATAGGGTTGGCACGCAGTATTTT
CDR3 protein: CSVEDRVGTQYF

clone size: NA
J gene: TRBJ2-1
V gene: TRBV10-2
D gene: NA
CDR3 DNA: TGCGCCAGCAGTGAGGTTTCCGGGACTTACAATGAGCAGTTCTTC
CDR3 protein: CASSEVSGTYNEQFF

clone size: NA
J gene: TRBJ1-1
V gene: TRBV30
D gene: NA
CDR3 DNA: TGTGCCTGGAAGGACGGTTGGGGGACTGAAGCTTTCTTT
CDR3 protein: CAWKDGWGTEAFF

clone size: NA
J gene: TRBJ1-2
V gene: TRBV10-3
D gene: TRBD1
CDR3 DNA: TGTGCCATCAGCCGAGGGACAGGGTTCTATAACTATGGCTACACCTTC
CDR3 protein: CAISRGTGFYNYGYTF

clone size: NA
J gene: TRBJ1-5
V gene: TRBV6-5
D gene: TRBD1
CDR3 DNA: TGTGCCAGCGATGGACAGGGAGGGTTCAATCAGCCCCAGCATTTT
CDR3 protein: CASDGQGGFNQPQHF